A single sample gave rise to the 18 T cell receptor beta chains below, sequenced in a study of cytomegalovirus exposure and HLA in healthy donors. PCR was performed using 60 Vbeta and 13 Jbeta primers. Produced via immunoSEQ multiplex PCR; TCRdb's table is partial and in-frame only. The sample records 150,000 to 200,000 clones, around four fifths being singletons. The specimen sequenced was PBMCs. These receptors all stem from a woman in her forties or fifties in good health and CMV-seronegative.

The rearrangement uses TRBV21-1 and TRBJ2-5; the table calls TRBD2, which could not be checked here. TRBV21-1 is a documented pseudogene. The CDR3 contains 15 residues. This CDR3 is CASSRLAGRKETQYF. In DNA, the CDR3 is TGTGCCAGCAGCCGACTAGCGGGGCGAAAAGAGACCCAGTACTTC.

CDR3 sequence: CASSPGGTGGETQYF. CDR3 nucleotide sequence: TGTGCCAGCAGCCCGGGGGGGACAGGGGGCGAGACCCAGTACTTC. The chain couples TRBV7-2 to TRBJ2-5, with 12 bases lining up with TRBD1. The CDR3 sequence is 15 residues long. After removal of 5 bases from V and 5 bases from J, the junction contained 6 bases not matched to a gene. The V gene's germline CDR1 is SGHTA and CDR2 FQGNSA.

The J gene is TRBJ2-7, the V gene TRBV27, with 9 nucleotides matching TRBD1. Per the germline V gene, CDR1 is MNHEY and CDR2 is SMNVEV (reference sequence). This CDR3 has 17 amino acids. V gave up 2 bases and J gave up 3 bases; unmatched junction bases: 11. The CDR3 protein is CASSLRGLGQGIYEQYF. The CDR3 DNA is TGTGCCAGCAGTTTAAGGGGCCTGGGACAGGGAATCTACGAGCAGTACTTC.

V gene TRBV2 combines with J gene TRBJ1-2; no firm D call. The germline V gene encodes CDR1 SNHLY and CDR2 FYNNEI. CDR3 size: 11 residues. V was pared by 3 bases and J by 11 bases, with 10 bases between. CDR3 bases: TGTGCCAGCAGTGATCGCAGATCTTACACCTTC. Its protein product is CASSDRRSYTF.

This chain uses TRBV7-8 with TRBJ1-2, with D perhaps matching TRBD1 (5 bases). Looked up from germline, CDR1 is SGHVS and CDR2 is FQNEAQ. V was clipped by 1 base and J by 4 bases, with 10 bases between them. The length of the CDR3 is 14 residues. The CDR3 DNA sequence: TGTGCCAGCAGCTTAGACAGGACATCCTATGGCTACACCTTC. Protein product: CASSLDRTSYGYTF.

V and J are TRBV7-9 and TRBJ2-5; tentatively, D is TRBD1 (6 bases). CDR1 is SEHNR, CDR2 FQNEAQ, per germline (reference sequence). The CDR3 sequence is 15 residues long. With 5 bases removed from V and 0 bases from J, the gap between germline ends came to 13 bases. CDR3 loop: CASSKGQQYQETQYF. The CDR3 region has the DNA TGTGCCAGCAGCAAAGGACAGCAGTACCAAGAGACCCAGTACTTC.

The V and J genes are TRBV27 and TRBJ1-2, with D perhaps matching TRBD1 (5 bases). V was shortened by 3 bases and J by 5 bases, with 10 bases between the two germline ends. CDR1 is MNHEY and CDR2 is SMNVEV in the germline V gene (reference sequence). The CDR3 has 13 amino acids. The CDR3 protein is CASSFWGGYGYTF. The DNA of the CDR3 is TGTGCCAGCAGTTTTTGGGGGGGGTATGGCTACACCTTC.

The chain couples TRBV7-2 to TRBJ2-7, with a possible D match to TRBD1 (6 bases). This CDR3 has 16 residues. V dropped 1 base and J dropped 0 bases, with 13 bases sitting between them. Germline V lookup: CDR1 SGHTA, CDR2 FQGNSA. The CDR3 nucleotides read TGTGCCAGCAGCTTAGAGGGGACATTTGGCTCCTACGAGCAGTACTTC. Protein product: CASSLEGTFGSYEQYF.

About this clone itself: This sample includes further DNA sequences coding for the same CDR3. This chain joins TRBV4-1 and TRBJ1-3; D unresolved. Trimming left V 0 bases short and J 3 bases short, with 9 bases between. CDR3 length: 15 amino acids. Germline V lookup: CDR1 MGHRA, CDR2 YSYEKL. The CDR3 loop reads CASSQDPGIGNTIYF. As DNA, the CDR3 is TGCGCCAGCAGCCAAGATCCGGGAATTGGAAACACCATATATTTT.

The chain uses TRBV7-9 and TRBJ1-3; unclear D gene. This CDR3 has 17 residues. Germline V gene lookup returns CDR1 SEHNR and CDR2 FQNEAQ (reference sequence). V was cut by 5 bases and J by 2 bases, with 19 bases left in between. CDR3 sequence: CASSPRTVLTTGNTIYF. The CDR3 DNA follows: TGTGCCAGCAGCCCGAGGACTGTCTTAACAACTGGAAACACCATATATTTT.

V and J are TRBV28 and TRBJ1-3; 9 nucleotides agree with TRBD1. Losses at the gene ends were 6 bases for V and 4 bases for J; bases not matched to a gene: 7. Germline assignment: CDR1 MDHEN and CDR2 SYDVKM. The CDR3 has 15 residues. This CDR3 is CASRSGQGIGNTIYF. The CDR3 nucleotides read TGTGCCAGCAGGTCGGGACAGGGAATAGGAAACACCATATATTTT. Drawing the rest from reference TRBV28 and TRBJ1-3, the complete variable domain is DVKVTQSSRYLVKRTGEKVFLECVQDMDHENMFWYRQDPGLGLRLIYFSYDVKMKEKGDIPEGYSVSREKKERFSLILESASTNQTSMYLCASRSGQGIGNTIYFGEGSWLTVV.

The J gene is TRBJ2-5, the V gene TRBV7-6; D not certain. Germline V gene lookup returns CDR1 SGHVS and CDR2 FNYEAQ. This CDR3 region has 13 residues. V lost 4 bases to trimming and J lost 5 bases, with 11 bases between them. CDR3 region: CASSSGLIETQYF. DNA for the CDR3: TGTGCCAGCAGCTCCGGTTTAATTGAGACCCAGTACTTC. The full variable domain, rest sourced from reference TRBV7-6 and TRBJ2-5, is GAGVSQSPRYKVTKRGQDVALRCDPISGHVSLYWYRQALGQGPEFLTYFNYEAQQDKSGLPNDRFSAERPEGSISTLTIQRTEQRDSAMYRCASSSGLIETQYFGPGTRLLVL.

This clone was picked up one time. CDR3 amino acids: CASSAGLAGVGYQETQYF. CDR3 bases: TGTGCCAGCAGCGCTGGACTAGCGGGAGTTGGGTACCAAGAGACCCAGTACTTC. V is TRBV5-4 and J is TRBJ2-5, with 13 bases fitting TRBD2. Germline loops: CDR1 SGHNT, CDR2 YYREEE (reference sequence). CDR3 size: 18 residues. J lost 0 bases, V lost 4 bases, and 9 bases had no gene match. Looking up the rest from reference TRBV5-4 and TRBJ2-5 gives the full variable domain: ETGVTQSPTHLIKTRGQQVTLRCSSQSGHNTVSWYQQALGQGPQFIFQYYREEENGRGNFPPRFSGLQFPNYSSELNVNALELDDSALYLCASSAGLAGVGYQETQYFGPGTRLLVL.

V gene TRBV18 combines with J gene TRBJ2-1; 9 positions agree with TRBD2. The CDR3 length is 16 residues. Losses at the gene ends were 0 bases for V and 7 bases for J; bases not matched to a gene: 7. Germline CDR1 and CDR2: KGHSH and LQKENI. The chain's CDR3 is CASSPPAGGLGNEQFF. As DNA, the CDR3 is TGTGCCAGCTCACCACCGGCGGGGGGGCTGGGGAATGAGCAGTTCTTC.

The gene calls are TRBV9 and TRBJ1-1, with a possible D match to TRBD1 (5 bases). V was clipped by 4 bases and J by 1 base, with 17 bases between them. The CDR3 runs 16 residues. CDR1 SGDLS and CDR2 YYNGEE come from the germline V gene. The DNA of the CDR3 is TGTGCCAGCAGCCCCACTTCTTGGCAGGGGAACACTGAAGCTTTCTTT. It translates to CASSPTSWQGNTEAFF.

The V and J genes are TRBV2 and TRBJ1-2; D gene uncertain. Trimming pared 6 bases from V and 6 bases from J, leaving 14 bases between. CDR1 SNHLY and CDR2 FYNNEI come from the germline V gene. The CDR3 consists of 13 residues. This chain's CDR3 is CASSNEGGDGYTF. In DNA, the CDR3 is TGTGCCAGCAGCAACGAGGGCGGTGATGGCTACACCTTC. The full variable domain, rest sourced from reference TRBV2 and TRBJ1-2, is EPEVTQTPSHQVTQMGQEVILRCVPISNHLYFYWYRQILGQKVEFLVSFYNNEISEKSEIFDDQFSVERPDGSNFTLKIRSTKLEDSAMYFCASSNEGGDGYTFGSGTRLTVV.

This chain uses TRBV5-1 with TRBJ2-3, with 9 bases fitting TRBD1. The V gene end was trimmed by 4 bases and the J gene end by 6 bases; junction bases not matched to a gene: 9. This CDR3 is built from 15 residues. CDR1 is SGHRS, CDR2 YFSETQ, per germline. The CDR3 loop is CASSIPGQGVDTQYF. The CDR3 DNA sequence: TGCGCCAGCAGCATTCCGGGACAGGGTGTGGATACGCAGTATTTT.

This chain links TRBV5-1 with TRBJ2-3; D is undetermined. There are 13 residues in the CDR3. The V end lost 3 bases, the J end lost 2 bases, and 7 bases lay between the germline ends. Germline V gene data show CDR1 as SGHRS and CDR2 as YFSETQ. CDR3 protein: CASSYSNTDTQYF. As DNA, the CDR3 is TGCGCCAGCAGCTACAGTAACACAGATACGCAGTATTTT.